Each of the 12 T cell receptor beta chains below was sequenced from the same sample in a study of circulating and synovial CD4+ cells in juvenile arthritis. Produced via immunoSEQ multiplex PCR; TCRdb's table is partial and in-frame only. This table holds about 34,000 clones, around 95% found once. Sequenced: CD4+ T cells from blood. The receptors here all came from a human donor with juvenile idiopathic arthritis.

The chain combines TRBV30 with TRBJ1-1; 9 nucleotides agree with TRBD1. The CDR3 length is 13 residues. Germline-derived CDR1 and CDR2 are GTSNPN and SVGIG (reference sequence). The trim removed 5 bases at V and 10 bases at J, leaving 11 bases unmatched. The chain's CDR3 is CAWAGTGRKRAFF. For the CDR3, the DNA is TGTGCCTGGGCCGGGACAGGGCGGAAGAGAGCTTTCTTT.

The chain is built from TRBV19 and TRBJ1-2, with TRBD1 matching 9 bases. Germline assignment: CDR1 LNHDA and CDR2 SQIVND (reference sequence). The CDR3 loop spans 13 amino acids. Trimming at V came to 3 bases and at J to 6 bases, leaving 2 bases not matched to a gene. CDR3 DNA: TGTGCCAGTAGTATCCGGACAGGGGATGGCTACACCTTC. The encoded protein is CASSIRTGDGYTF. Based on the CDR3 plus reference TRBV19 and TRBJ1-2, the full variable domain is DGGITQSPKYLFRKEGQNVTLSCEQNLNHDAMYWYRQDPGQGLRLIYYSQIVNDFQKGDIAEGYSVSREKKESFPLTVTSAQKNPTAFYLCASSIRTGDGYTFGSGTRLTVV.

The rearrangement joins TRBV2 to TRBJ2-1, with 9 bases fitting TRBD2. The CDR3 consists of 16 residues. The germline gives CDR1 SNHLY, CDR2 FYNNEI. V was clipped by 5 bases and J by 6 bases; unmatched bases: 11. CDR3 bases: TGTGCCAGCAGTTATAAACCGGGACTAGCCGTCAATGAGCAGTTCTTC. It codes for CASSYKPGLAVNEQFF.

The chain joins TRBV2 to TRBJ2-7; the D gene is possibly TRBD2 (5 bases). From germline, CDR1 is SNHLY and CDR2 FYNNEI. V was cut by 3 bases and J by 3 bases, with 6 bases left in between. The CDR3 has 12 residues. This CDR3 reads CASSEGVYEQYF. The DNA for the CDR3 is TGTGCCAGCAGTGAGGGAGTCTACGAGCAGTACTTC.

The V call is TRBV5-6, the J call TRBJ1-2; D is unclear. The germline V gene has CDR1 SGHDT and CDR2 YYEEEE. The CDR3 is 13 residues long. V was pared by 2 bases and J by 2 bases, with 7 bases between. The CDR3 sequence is CASSFTENYGYTF. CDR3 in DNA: TGTGCCAGCAGCTTTACGGAGAACTATGGCTACACCTTC.

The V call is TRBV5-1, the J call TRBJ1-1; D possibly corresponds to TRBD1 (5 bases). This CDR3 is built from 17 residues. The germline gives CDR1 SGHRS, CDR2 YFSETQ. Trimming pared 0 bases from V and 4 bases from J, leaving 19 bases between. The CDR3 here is CASSLGDTGVRGTEAFF. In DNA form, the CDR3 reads TGCGCCAGCAGCTTGGGGGATACGGGGGTCCGAGGCACTGAAGCTTTCTTT. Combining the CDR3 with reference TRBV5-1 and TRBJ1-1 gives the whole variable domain KAGVTQTPRYLIKTRGQQVTLSCSPISGHRSVSWYQQTPGQGLQFLFEYFSETQRNKGNFPGRFSGRQFSNSRSEMNVSTLELGDSALYLCASSLGDTGVRGTEAFFGQGTRLTVV.

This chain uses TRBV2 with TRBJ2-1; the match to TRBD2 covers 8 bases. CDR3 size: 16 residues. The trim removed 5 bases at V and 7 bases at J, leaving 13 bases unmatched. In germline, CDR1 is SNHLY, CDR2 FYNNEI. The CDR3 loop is CASSNNAGRAMNEQFF. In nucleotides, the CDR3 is TGTGCCAGCAGTAATAATGCCGGGAGGGCGATGAATGAGCAGTTCTTC. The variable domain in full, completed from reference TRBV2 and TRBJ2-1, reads EPEVTQTPSHQVTQMGQEVILRCVPISNHLYFYWYRQILGQKVEFLVSFYNNEISEKSEIFDDQFSVERPDGSNFTLKIRSTKLEDSAMYFCASSNNAGRAMNEQFFGPGTRLTVL.

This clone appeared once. The CDR3 loop is CASSSGVGSYEQYF. The CDR3 bases are TGTGCCAGCAGTAGCGGGGTTGGGTCCTACGAGCAGTACTTC. The rearrangement uses TRBV27 and TRBJ2-7; 7 nucleotides agree with TRBD2. Germline-derived CDR1 and CDR2 are MNHEY and SMNVEV (reference sequence). V lost 5 bases and J lost 1; bases outside the gene matches: 5. The CDR3 spans 14 residues.

The CDR3 coding sequence is TGTGCCAGCAGCAAAGCGGCAGGGGTGTATCTCGGGGAGCAGTACTTC. It is translated as CASSKAAGVYLGEQYF. The V call is TRBV21-1, the J call TRBJ2-7; the table assigns TRBD1, which was not confirmed against the DNA. TRBV21-1 is noted as a pseudogene. The CDR3 covers 16 residues.

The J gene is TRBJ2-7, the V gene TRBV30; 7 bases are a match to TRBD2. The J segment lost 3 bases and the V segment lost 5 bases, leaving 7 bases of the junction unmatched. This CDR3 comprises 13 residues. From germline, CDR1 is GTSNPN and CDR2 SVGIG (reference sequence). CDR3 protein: CAWGLAGLYEQYF. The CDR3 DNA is TGTGCCTGGGGATTAGCGGGTCTCTACGAGCAGTACTTC.

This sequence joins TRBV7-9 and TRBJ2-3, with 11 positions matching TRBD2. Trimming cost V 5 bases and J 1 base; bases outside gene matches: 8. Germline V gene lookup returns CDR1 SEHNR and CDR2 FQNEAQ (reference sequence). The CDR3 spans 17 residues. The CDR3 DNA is TGTGCCAGCAGCCCACTAGCGGGAGTACTCGGCACAGATACGCAGTATTTT. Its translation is CASSPLAGVLGTDTQYF.

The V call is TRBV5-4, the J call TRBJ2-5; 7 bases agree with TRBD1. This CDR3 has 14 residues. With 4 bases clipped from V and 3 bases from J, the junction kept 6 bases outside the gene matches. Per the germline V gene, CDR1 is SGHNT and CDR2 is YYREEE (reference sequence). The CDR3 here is CASSAGTDKETQYF. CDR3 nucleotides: TGTGCCAGCAGCGCCGGGACAGACAAAGAGACCCAGTACTTC.